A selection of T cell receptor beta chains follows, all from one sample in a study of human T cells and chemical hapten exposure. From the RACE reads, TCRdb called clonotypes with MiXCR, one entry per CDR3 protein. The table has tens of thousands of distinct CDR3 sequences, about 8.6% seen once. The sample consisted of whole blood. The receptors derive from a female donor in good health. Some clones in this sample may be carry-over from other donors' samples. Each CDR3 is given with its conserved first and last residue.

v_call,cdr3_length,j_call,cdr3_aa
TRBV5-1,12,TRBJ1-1,CASSLDSTEAFF
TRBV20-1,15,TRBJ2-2,CSARKGQANTGELFF
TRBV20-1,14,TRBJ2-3,CSGPLEPGTDTQYF
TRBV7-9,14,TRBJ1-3,CASSLFALGNTIYF
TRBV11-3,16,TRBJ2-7,CASSPIQGPHSYEQYF
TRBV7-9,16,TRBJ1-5,CASSSTTQNSNQPQHF
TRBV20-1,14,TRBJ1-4,CSALPTSTNEKLFF
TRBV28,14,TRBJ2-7,CASFGTSGPYEQYF
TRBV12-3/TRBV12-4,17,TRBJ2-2,CASSSRGSGTETGELLF
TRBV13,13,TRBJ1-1,CASSQRGRTEAFF
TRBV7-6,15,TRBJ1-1,CASSLDGRGPTEAFF
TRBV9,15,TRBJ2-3,CASSVGTGSTDTQYF
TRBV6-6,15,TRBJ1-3,CASKDRADSGNTIYF
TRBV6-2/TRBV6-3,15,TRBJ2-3,CASRLGLAESDTQYF
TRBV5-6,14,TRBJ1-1,CASSLEGRGTEAFF
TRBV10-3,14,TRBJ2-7,CAIRPGQGSHEQYF
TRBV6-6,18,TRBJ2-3,CASRGTSGTPNGTDTQYF
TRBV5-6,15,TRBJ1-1,CASSTGQGVYTEAFF
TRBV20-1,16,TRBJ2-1,CSARVPAGGPYNEQFF
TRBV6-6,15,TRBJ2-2,CASRRTSGDTGELFF
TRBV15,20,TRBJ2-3,CATSREYPGLAGYSTDTQYF
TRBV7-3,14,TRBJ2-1,CASSKLQGGDEQFF
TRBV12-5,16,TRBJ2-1,CASGLVMAGRWNEQFF
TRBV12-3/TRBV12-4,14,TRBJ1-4,CASTSQGVGEKLFF
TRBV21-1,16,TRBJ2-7,CACSKSTSGSPYEQYF
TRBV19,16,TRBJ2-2,CASSIPLGSWKGELFF
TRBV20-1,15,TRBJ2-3,CSASEDSAVADTQYF
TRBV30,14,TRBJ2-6,CAWSVASGANVLTF
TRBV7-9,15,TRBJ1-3,CASSPVSSSGNTIYF
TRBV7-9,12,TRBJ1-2,CASSQDGYGYTF
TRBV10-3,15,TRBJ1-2,CAISADRGFGEGYTF
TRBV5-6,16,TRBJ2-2,CASSEAGTVNTGELFF
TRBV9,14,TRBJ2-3,CASSVVGATDTQYF
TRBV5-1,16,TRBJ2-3,CASSPGTSGATDTQYF
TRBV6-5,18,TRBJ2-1,CASSQTSGRAVAYNEQFF
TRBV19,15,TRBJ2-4,CASNTWRGGKNIQYF
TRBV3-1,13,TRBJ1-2,CASSQTASRGYTF
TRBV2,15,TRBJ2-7,CASSEGAGQYYEQYF
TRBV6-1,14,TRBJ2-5,CASSERPGQETQYF
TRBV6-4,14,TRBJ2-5,CASSATGGQETQYF
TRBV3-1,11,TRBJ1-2,CASSHGYGYTF
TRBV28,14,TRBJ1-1,CASSPPLDRSAAFF
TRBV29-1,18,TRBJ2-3,CSVRHVGGLARRTDTQYF
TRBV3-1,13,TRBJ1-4,CASSRAVGEKLFF
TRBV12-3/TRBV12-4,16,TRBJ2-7,CASSARGLAVSYEQYF
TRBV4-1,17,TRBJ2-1,CASSQEGGQGILHEQFF
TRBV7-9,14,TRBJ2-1,CASSQSTTYNEQFF
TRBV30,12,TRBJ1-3,CAWSVSGNTIYF
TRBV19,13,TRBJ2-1,CASEGTVYNEQFF
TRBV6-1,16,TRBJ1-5,CASSRNMAGRNQPQNF